A single T cell receptor beta chain is shown here with its context. Only in-frame clones appear in the TCRdb table, and some are missing; sequencing was by immunoSEQ multiplex PCR. Seen here are hundreds of thousands of clones, about 87% observed once, and the top ten hold just under 0.0095%. The V end was cut by 5 bases, the J end by 7 bases, with 8 bases between. The CDR3 is made up of 11 amino acids. CDR1 MDHEN and CDR2 SYDVKM come from the germline V gene. These data are taken from a study of shared T cell receptors in the human thymus. Separately, the same data were catalogued under a study of human thymus T cells. Per that study: In corrective heart surgery, resections were taken, and these provided the thymus tissue. The authors found apparently biased V and J gene usage in thymic and blood repertoires. Thymic repertoires from unrelated individuals overlapped highly, related research reported.

Sequencing was done on a sample of thymocytes. The TCR was taken from a boy under two years old with a congenital heart defect. V and J are TRBV28 and TRBJ1-2, with D perhaps matching TRBD1 (6 bases). The CDR3 DNA reads TGTGCCAGCAGTACAGGGTCTGGCTACACCTTC. As protein: CASSTGSGYTF.